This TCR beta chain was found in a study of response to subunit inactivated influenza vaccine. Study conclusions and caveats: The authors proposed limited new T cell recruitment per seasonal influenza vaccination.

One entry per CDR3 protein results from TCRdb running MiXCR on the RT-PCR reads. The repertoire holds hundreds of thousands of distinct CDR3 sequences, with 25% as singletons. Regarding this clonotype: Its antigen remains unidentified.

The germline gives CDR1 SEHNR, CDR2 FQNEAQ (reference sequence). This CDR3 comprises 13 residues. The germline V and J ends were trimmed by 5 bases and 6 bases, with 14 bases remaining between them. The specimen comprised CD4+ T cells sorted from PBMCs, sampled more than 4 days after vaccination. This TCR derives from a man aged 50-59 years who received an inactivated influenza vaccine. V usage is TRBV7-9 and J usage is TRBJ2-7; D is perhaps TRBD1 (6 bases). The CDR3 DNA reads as TGTGCCAGCAGCCCGAAACAGGGCTCCGAGCAGTACTTC. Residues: CASSPKQGSEQYF.